The entry that follows covers one TCR beta chain sequence. An end of the junction does not agree with germline; a read error may underlie this. TCR beta CDR3 regions were amplified from RNA. During a first-round RT-PCR of the TCR CDR3, the HTBI primer set was used. A single record per CDR3 protein comes from TCRdb applying MiXCR to the multiplex PCR reads. The sample holds around 450,000 distinct CDR3 sequences, roughly 15% seen once. The data are from a study of T cells in Graves' hyperthyroidism and ophthalmopathy. CDR1 and CDR2 from the germline V gene are LNHDA and SQIVND (reference sequence). The CDR3 consists of 16 residues.

The TCR originated in a woman under 30 with Graves' hyperthyroidism. The V call is TRBV19, the J call TRBJ1-2; D not certain. The sequencing input was blood. As DNA, the CDR3 is TGTGCCAGTAGTATAGGGCGGACTGCCGGCGTCTATGGCTGCACCTTC. This translates into CASSIGRTAGVYGCTF.